Sequencing of this T cell receptor (beta chain) was carried out in a study of T cell changes during pregnancy in multiple sclerosis. The length of the CDR3 is 14 residues. The V end lost 8 bases, the J end lost 5 bases, and 17 bases lay between the germline ends. Germline assignment: CDR1 SNHLY and CDR2 FYNNEI. Only in-frame clones appear in the TCRdb table, and some are missing; sequencing was by immunoSEQ multiplex PCR. The sample holds more than 90,000 clones, around 94% seen once. The receptor was isolated from a female donor with multiple sclerosis, enrolled in a pregnancy study. The J gene is TRBJ2-3, the V gene TRBV2, with D perhaps TRBD1 (7 bases). This specimen consisted of peripheral blood, obtained after pregnancy. CDR3 region: CASALGGGRDTQYF. The CDR3 nucleotides read TGTGCCAGCGCCCTTGGAGGGGGCAGAGATACGCAGTATTTT.